Listed below are T cell receptor beta chains from one sample, sequenced in a study of regulatory T cells in long-lasting Graves disease. TCRdb redid the calling of the multiplex PCR reads with MiXCR, one entry per CDR3 protein. The sample has under 500,000 distinct CDR3 sequences; 20% are singletons. The sample was peripheral blood mononuclear cells (PBMCs), taken when the disease was refractory, from a patient treated with antithyroid drugs. These receptors were obtained from a female donor with Graves disease. Both conserved end residues are part of each CDR3. The D gene is left open where the match is weak. A row's size may be missing; if present it is once, few, many or a size class.

size,D,V,J,CDR3,DNA
.,TRBD2,TRBV2,TRBJ2-7,CATTGQPGISGIYEQYF,TGTGCCACCACGGGACAACCCGGCATTAGCGGGATTTACGAGCAGTACTTC
.,.,TRBV5-1,TRBJ1-2,CASNARGATSDGYTF,TGCGCCAGCAACGCCCGGGGGGCGACAAGTGATGGCTACACCTTC
.,.,TRBV24-1,TRBJ1-5,CATSEEGLQPQHF,TGTGCCACCAGTGAAGAGGGTTTACAGCCCCAGCATTTT
.,.,TRBV7-9,TRBJ2-7,CASSTSQKGVYEQYF,TGTGCCAGCAGCACGAGCCAGAAGGGAGTCTACGAGCAGTACTTC
few,.,TRBV12-3/TRBV12-4,TRBJ2-7,CASSLWVDEQYF,TGTGCCAGCAGTTTATGGGTAGACGAGCAGTACTTC
many,.,TRBV7-9,TRBJ2-5,CASSLDAGQETQYF,TGTGCCAGCAGCTTAGACGCGGGACAAGAGACCCAGTACTTC
many,TRBD2,TRBV11-2,TRBJ2-5,CASSLDGLAGAETQYF,TGTGCCAGCAGCTTAGACGGACTAGCGGGAGCAGAGACCCAGTACTTC
many,.,TRBV12-3/TRBV12-4,TRBJ1-3,CASRYIARDSGNTIYF,TGTGCCAGCAGATATATAGCCAGGGACTCTGGAAACACCATATATTTT
.,.,TRBV3-1,TRBJ1-6,CASSQTIPRASYNSPLHF,TGTGCCAGCAGCCAAACTATTCCAAGAGCGTCCTATAATTCACCCCTCCACTTT
.,.,TRBV30,TRBJ2-2,CAWSAGTGELFF,TGTGCCTGGAGTGCTGGTACCGGGGAGCTGTTTTTT